A selection of T cell receptor beta chains follows, all from one sample in a study of T cell responses to AZD1222 COVID-19 vaccine. Generated by immunoSEQ multiplex PCR, the TCRdb table keeps only in-frame clones and is missing some. Here the sample spans some 140,000 clones, 93% being singletons. The sequencing here drew on peripheral blood, taken on day 0 of AZD1222 vaccination. These receptor sequences come from an adult in good health. CDR3s include the opening cysteine and the closing phenylalanine or tryptophan. A D gene is named only where the DNA matches it firmly. Not every row has a clone size; where given, it reads once, few, many or a size class.

V gene,CDR3 length,J gene,clone size,D gene,CDR3 protein,CDR3 DNA
TRBV6-1,12,TRBJ1-5,NA,NA,CASSDRNQPQHF,TGTGCCAGCAGTGATAGGAATCAGCCCCAGCATTTT
TRBV24-1,18,TRBJ2-2,NA,TRBD2,CATSDLCGRAERTGELFF,TGTGCCACCAGTGATTTGTGCGGGAGGGCCGAGAGGACCGGGGAGCTGTTTTTT
TRBV25-1,14,TRBJ2-5,NA,NA,CASKATTGGETQYF,TGTGCCAGCAAAGCAACGACAGGAGGCGAGACCCAGTACTTC
TRBV19,20,TRBJ1-4,once,TRBD1,CASSVTGQGAVGDTNEKLFF,TGTGCCAGTAGTGTAACGGGACAGGGGGCTGTTGGTGACACTAATGAAAAACTGTTTTTT
TRBV5-6,16,TRBJ1-2,NA,NA,CASSLGAGQFDYGYTF,TGTGCCAGCAGCTTGGGAGCAGGGCAATTTGACTATGGCTACACCTTC
TRBV28,15,TRBJ2-3,NA,TRBD1,CASSLSRGYTDTQYF,TGTGCCAGCAGCCTCAGCAGGGGGTACACAGATACGCAGTATTTT
TRBV7-9,13,TRBJ1-2,NA,NA,CASSFGATYGYTF,TGTGCCAGCAGCTTTGGGGCAACCTATGGCTACACCTTC
TRBV19,13,TRBJ1-6,NA,NA,CASSPTLMSPLHF,TGTGCCAGTAGTCCAACATTGATGTCACCCCTCCACTTT
TRBV19,14,TRBJ2-1,NA,TRBD2,CASNGGRGDNEQFF,TGTGCCAGTAACGGCGGGAGGGGTGACAATGAGCAGTTCTTC
TRBV7-7,15,TRBJ2-1,NA,TRBD2,CASSLRLAGNNEQFF,TGTGCTAGCAGCTTACGACTAGCGGGAAACAATGAGCAGTTCTTC
TRBV9,17,TRBJ2-1,NA,TRBD1,CASSVGKYQGAPNEQFF,TGTGCCAGCAGCGTAGGCAAGTATCAGGGGGCCCCAAATGAGCAGTTCTTC